One sample yielded the 16 T cell receptor beta chains listed below, sequenced in a study of OX40 agonist ivuxolimab in advanced cancers. Produced via immunoSEQ multiplex PCR; TCRdb's table is partial and in-frame only. The data contain around 64,000 clones, around 90% of them singletons. The sample in question was CD4+ or CD8+ T cells sorted from blood, obtained in a trial of the OX40 agonist ivuxolimab. These receptors originate from an adult with an advanced solid tumor such as melanoma, head and neck, liver or kidney cancer.

This chain connects TRBV6-5 to TRBJ1-5; no firm D call. This CDR3 contains 13 residues. The germline V gene encodes CDR1 MNHEY and CDR2 SVGAGI. The V and J ends lost 6 bases and 4 bases respectively, with 10 bases between them. The CDR3 protein is CASRRTENQPQHF. CDR3 in DNA: TGTGCCAGCAGGCGGACGGAGAATCAGCCCCAGCATTTT.

The CDR3 bases are TGTGCCGCCGGGCATAGCGGGAACACAGATACGCAGTATTTT. It translates to CAAGHSGNTDTQYF. The chain links TRBV7-9 to TRBJ2-3; TRBD2 matches 8 bases. This CDR3 has 14 residues. The germline V gene encodes CDR1 SEHNR and CDR2 FQNEAQ (reference sequence). The ends lost 11 bases at V and 2 bases at J; junction bases unmatched: 9.

This clone was recorded only once. This chain joins TRBV6-5 and TRBJ2-1, with TRBD1 identical over 7 bases. The V segment lost 3 bases and the J segment 4 bases; nucleotides outside the gene matches: 6. There are 15 residues in the CDR3. Germline values: CDR1 MNHEY, CDR2 SVGAGI. CDR3 in DNA: TGTGCCAGCAGTTATTCGGGACAGACGTACAATGAGCAGTTCTTC. Translating gives CASSYSGQTYNEQFF.

The genes are TRBV12-5 and TRBJ2-1, with 14 positions matching TRBD2. V dropped 6 bases and J dropped 8; count of bases not matched to a gene: 6. From germline, CDR1 is LGHNT and CDR2 FRNRAP. The length of the CDR3 is 15 residues. This CDR3 is CASGLGLAGVYEQFF. The CDR3 DNA reads TGTGCTAGTGGGCTGGGACTAGCGGGAGTTTATGAGCAGTTCTTC. The full variable domain, with the rest looked up from reference TRBV12-5 and TRBJ2-1, is DARVTQTPRHKVTEMGQEVTMRCQPILGHNTVFWYRQTMMQGLELLAYFRNRAPLDDSGMPKDRFSAEMPDATLATLKIQPSEPRDSAVYFCASGLGLAGVYEQFFGPGTRLTVL.

V gene TRBV13 combines with J gene TRBJ2-1; 9 bases align to TRBD2. CDR1 is PRHDT and CDR2 is FYEKMQ in the germline V gene (reference sequence). The junction had 2 bases not matched to a gene; V was cut back by 0 bases and J by 5 bases. This CDR3 contains 15 residues. The DNA of the CDR3 is TGTGCCAGCAGCTTAGGAGCGGGGGGCCACAATGAGCAGTTCTTC. Amino acid sequence: CASSLGAGGHNEQFF.

The chain joins TRBV4-1 to TRBJ2-5, with D perhaps TRBD2 (6 bases). The CDR3 loop spans 15 amino acids. V was shortened by 3 bases and J by 5 bases, with 16 bases between the two germline ends. Per the germline V gene, CDR1 is MGHRA and CDR2 is YSYEKL. The CDR3 coding sequence is TGCGCCAGCAGCCAGGGTACGGGGGAGAGGGAGACCCAGTACTTC. The encoded protein is CASSQGTGERETQYF.

The chain is built from TRBV5-1 and TRBJ2-1, with 7 bases that match TRBD1. Germline CDR1 reads SGHRS; CDR2 reads YFSETQ. The CDR3 runs 17 residues. V shed 4 bases, J shed 0 bases, and the junction held 10 bases outside the gene matches. The CDR3 reads CASSPRTGASSYNEQFF. In nucleotides, the CDR3 is TGCGCCAGCAGCCCGCGAACAGGGGCGAGCTCCTACAATGAGCAGTTCTTC.

The V gene is TRBV30, the J gene TRBJ2-2; possible D gene TRBD1, 6 bases. The V end lost 0 bases, the J end lost 4 bases, and 9 bases lay between the germline ends. The CDR3 is 14 residues long. Germline lookup yields CDR1 GTSNPN and CDR2 SVGIG (reference sequence). This CDR3 is CAWSVVRGTGELFF. The CDR3 DNA is TGTGCCTGGAGTGTAGTCAGGGGCACCGGGGAGCTGTTTTTT.

This chain's CDR3 is CASSVQRTPNTGELFF. The CDR3, as DNA: TGTGCCAGCAGCGTACAGCGGACCCCGAACACCGGGGAGCTGTTTTTT. The chain couples TRBV9 to TRBJ2-2; possibly TRBD2 for D (5 bases). The CDR3 runs 16 residues. The germline V gene has CDR1 SGDLS and CDR2 YYNGEE. Between the trimmed V and J ends, which lost 1 base and 0 bases, there was a span of 10 bases.

About this clone: The junction departs from the called germline gene at one end, perhaps through a read error. The chain employs TRBV7-7 and TRBJ1-1; D gene unclear. The CDR3 has 13 amino acids. The V gene's germline CDR1 is SSHAT and CDR2 FNYEAQ (reference sequence). CDR3 nucleotides: TGTGCTAGCAGCTTAGCTGGGGACACTGAAGCTTTCTTT. Translation gives CASSLAGDTEAFF.

This clone has just one count. The rearrangement uses TRBV5-4 and TRBJ2-2; 7 bases align to TRBD1. The ends lost 6 bases at V and 5 bases at J; junction bases unmatched: 10. Per the germline V gene, CDR1 is SGHNT and CDR2 is YYREEE (reference sequence). The CDR3 contains 15 residues. The CDR3 here is CASTDRQGRTGELFF. The CDR3 region has the DNA TGTGCCAGCACGGATAGACAGGGTAGGACCGGGGAGCTGTTTTTT.

This clone showed up just a few times. This chain uses TRBV2 with TRBJ1-5; 7 bases fit TRBD1. The germline V gene encodes CDR1 SNHLY and CDR2 FYNNEI. Unmatched junction bases numbered 12, after V lost 7 bases and J lost 6 bases. The CDR3 has 15 amino acids. The chain's CDR3 is CASMMTGRGGQPQHF. The CDR3, as DNA: TGTGCCAGCATGATGACAGGGAGGGGAGGTCAGCCCCAGCATTTT.

This chain uses TRBV6-1 with TRBJ2-2; D is ambiguous. The germline V gene encodes CDR1 MNHNS and CDR2 SASEGT. CDR3 size: 12 residues. V was pared by 7 bases and J by 3 bases, with 6 bases between. CDR3 in amino acids: CASIGHTGELFF. In nucleotides, the CDR3 is TGTGCCAGCATTGGACACACCGGGGAGCTGTTTTTT.

This clone was found once. This chain connects TRBV12-5 to TRBJ2-7; D is unresolved. V shed 6 bases and J shed 6 bases, with 12 bases lying between them. Germline V gives CDR1 LGHNT, CDR2 FRNRAP. The CDR3 contains 12 residues. The CDR3 DNA is TGTGCTAGTGGGATCGAACTTAGCGAGCAGTACTTC. Protein sequence: CASGIELSEQYF.

This chain links TRBV6-5 with TRBJ2-4; 8 bases are shared with TRBD2. CDR3 length equals 14 residues. V was pared by 4 bases and J by 6 bases, with 5 bases of the junction left unmatched. Germline V gene data show CDR1 as MNHEY and CDR2 as SVGAGI. The chain's CDR3 is CASSSGGRRNIQYF. CDR3 DNA: TGTGCCAGCAGTTCTGGCGGGAGGAGAAACATTCAGTACTTC.

The sample holds one count of this clone. The gene calls are TRBV6-5 and TRBJ2-1, with 7 bases lining up with TRBD1. Germline CDR1 reads MNHEY; CDR2 reads SVGAGI. This CDR3 is built from 15 residues. J lost 0 bases, V lost 6 bases, and 5 bases had no gene match. The CDR3 region is CASRMGTASYNEQFF. As DNA, the CDR3 is TGTGCCAGCAGGATGGGGACAGCCTCCTACAATGAGCAGTTCTTC.